One and the same sample provided the 32 T cell receptor beta chains below, sequenced in a study of T-cell memory formation after mild COVID-19. Each CDR3 protein gets one entry after TCRdb re-called the 5' RACE reads with MiXCR. There are about 360,000 distinct CDR3 sequences in the sample; 14% occur only once, and 22% lies in the top ten. Sample: PBMCs or a T cell subset sorted from them (not recorded which). These receptors all stem from a man aged 18 to 30 who had mild COVID-19 (a few samples of this study predate the infection). Cell type and time point are not known.

The chain recombines TRBV7-2 with TRBJ2-7; D is uncertain. Trimming took 1 base from V and 9 from J, leaving 10 bases between them. The CDR3 has 12 amino acids. Per the germline V gene, CDR1 is SGHTA and CDR2 is FQGNSA. CDR3 residues: CASSLGSGWQYF. As DNA, the CDR3 is TGTGCCAGCAGCTTAGGGTCCGGGTGGCAGTACTTC.

This chain connects TRBV5-1 to TRBJ1-4; 11 positions agree with TRBD1. The CDR3 is 14 amino acids. Germline V CDR1 and CDR2: SGHRS, YFSETQ. With 6 bases clipped from V and 8 bases from J, the junction kept 6 bases outside the gene matches. CDR3 sequence (DNA): TGCGCCAGCAAGCCGGGACAGGGGGACGAAAAACTGTTTTTT. Translated, it gives CASKPGQGDEKLFF.

This clonotype was seen at least ten times. V usage is TRBV5-1 and J usage is TRBJ2-7; D call uncertain. Per the germline V gene, CDR1 is SGHRS and CDR2 is YFSETQ. V lost 4 bases to trimming and J lost 0 bases, with 17 bases between them. The length of the CDR3 is 16 residues. CDR3 amino acids: CASSPRGAGASYEQYF. CDR3 DNA sequence: TGCGCCAGCAGCCCCCGCGGCGCAGGCGCCTCCTACGAGCAGTACTTC.

This clonotype was seen a few times. V usage is TRBV7-9 and J usage is TRBJ1-1, with TRBD1 identical over 7 bases. The CDR3 spans 15 residues. Germline lookup yields CDR1 SEHNR and CDR2 FQNEAQ (reference sequence). V lost 4 bases, J lost 5 bases, and 10 bases stayed unmatched. The CDR3 region has the DNA TGTGCCAGCAGCTCGTCGACAGGGTCGGGAACTGAAGCTTTCTTT. It specifies CASSSSTGSGTEAFF.

At least ten counts were recorded for this clonotype. V is TRBV9 and J is TRBJ2-2; no clear D gene. V lost 0 bases and J 1 base, leaving 1 base between the germline ends. The CDR3 extends over 13 amino acids. CDR1 SGDLS and CDR2 YYNGEE come from the germline V gene. The chain's CDR3 is CASSVENTGELFF. The DNA of the CDR3 is TGTGCCAGCAGCGTAGAGAACACCGGGGAGCTGTTTTTT.

The chain uses TRBV5-1 and TRBJ2-7; D not resolved. The CDR3 extends over 15 amino acids. Germline assignment: CDR1 SGHRS and CDR2 YFSETQ. V was clipped by 0 bases and J by 0 bases, with 10 bases between them. CDR3 DNA: TGCGCCAGCAGCTTGGTAGAAACGGGCTCCTACGAGCAGTACTTC. This gives the protein CASSLVETGSYEQYF.

This chain joins TRBV6-5 and TRBJ1-3; D gene uncertain. The CDR3 has 14 residues. Trimming cost V 2 bases and J 0 bases, with 5 bases left between them. CDR1 and CDR2 (germline): MNHEY, SVGAGI. CDR3 sequence: CASSYGISGNTIYF. The CDR3 DNA is TGTGCCAGCAGTTACGGGATCTCTGGAAACACCATATATTTT.

The chain combines TRBV9 with TRBJ1-6, with TRBD1 identical over 9 bases. CDR1 is SGDLS, CDR2 YYNGEE, per germline. V lost 2 bases and J lost 7; bases outside the gene matches: 4. The CDR3 runs to 15 residues. The CDR3 sequence is CASSVRDRENSPLHF. CDR3 DNA sequence: TGTGCCAGCAGCGTGAGGGACAGGGAAAATTCACCCCTCCACTTT.

This clonotype came up a few times. This chain joins TRBV7-3 and TRBJ2-1; 7 positions agree with TRBD1. V dropped 5 bases and J dropped 7; count of bases not matched to a gene: 11. CDR3 length: 15 residues. In germline, CDR1 is SGHTA, CDR2 FQGTGA. CDR3 sequence reads: CASSPGTAELNEQFF. For the CDR3, the DNA is TGTGCCAGCAGCCCTGGGACAGCTGAGTTGAATGAGCAGTTCTTC.

The V and J genes are TRBV6-2 or TRBV6-3 and TRBJ1-5; no reliable D call. Per germline, CDR1 MNHEY and CDR2 SVGEGT. The CDR3 is 13 amino acids. V lost 0 bases and J lost 4, with 4 bases in between. The DNA for the CDR3 is TGTGCCAGCAGTTACTCGTTGAATCAGCCCCAGCATTTT. The encoded protein is CASSYSLNQPQHF.

The chain is built from TRBV20-1 and TRBJ2-5, with 10 positions matching TRBD2. Trimming at V came to 5 bases and at J to 4 bases, leaving 4 bases not matched to a gene. The CDR3 runs to 13 residues. CDR1 is DFQATT, CDR2 SNEGSKA, per germline (reference sequence). CDR3 nucleotides: TGCAGTGCTCAGAGCGGGGGGGGAGAGACCCAGTACTTC. Its protein product is CSAQSGGGETQYF.

This chain connects TRBV7-3 to TRBJ2-2, with a weak D call TRBD2 (5 bases). V lost 0 bases, J lost 6 bases, and 11 bases lay in between. The CDR3 is 15 amino acids. Germline assignment: CDR1 SGHTA and CDR2 FQGTGA. CDR3: CASSLTWEPSGELFF. The CDR3 coding sequence is TGTGCCAGCAGCTTAACGTGGGAGCCTTCCGGGGAGCTGTTTTTT.

The chain is built from TRBV20-1 and TRBJ1-2, with TRBD1 as a possible D gene (6 bases). This CDR3 spans 14 amino acids. Germline V lookup: CDR1 DFQATT, CDR2 SNEGSKA (reference sequence). Trimming removed 6 bases at V and 4 bases at J, with 18 bases between. The CDR3 DNA reads as TGCAGTGCACACTCAGGGGTTGGGTCCTATGGCTACACCTTC. Residues: CSAHSGVGSYGYTF.

This clonotype was counted a few times. The genes are TRBV12-3 or TRBV12-4 and TRBJ2-2; a weak D match, TRBD1 (5 bases). The CDR3 is 16 residues long. The ends were cut back, 4 bases at V and 0 bases at J, with 12 bases in the middle. The CDR3 coding sequence is TGTGCCAGCAGTTGGCAGGGCCTCGCGAACACCGGGGAGCTGTTTTTT. This translates into CASSWQGLANTGELFF.

The J gene is TRBJ2-7, the V gene TRBV7-9; 14 bases are a match to TRBD2. Germline V gene data show CDR1 as SEHNR and CDR2 as FQNEAQ (reference sequence). This CDR3 has 16 residues. With 5 bases clipped from V and 3 bases from J, the junction kept 6 bases outside the gene matches. The CDR3 DNA reads TGTGCCAGCAGCCCGGGGACTAGCGGGAGACGCTACGAGCAGTACTTC. Its protein is CASSPGTSGRRYEQYF.

The DNA for the CDR3 is TGCGCCAGCAGCCAAGCAGAACAGACCTACGAGCAGTACTTC. This sequence encodes CASSQAEQTYEQYF. This sequence joins TRBV4-1 and TRBJ2-7; D uncertain. Germline V gives CDR1 MGHRA, CDR2 YSYEKL. This CDR3 contains 14 residues. Deletions cut 1 base from V and 2 bases from J, with 9 bases between.

This clonotype has more than one count but fewer than ten. J is TRBJ2-2 and V is TRBV20-1; D possibly corresponds to TRBD1 (5 bases). CDR1 is DFQATT, CDR2 SNEGSKA, per germline (reference sequence). V was shortened by 2 bases and J by 0 bases, with 13 bases between the two germline ends. CDR3 length: 16 residues. The CDR3 loop reads CSARPVLTANTGELFF. CDR3 coding DNA: TGCAGTGCTAGACCTGTTTTGACAGCGAACACCGGGGAGCTGTTTTTT.

This clonotype was seen more than once but under ten times. The chain is built from TRBV5-1 and TRBJ2-1; TRBD2 agrees at 8 bases. V lost 1 base, J lost 7 bases, and 7 bases stayed unmatched. Germline V gene data show CDR1 as SGHRS and CDR2 as YFSETQ. The CDR3 contains 15 residues. The CDR3 here is CASSLLAGSWNEQFF. CDR3 DNA: TGCGCCAGCAGCTTGCTAGCGGGCTCCTGGAATGAGCAGTTCTTC.

This clonotype has just a few counts. The genes are TRBV14 and TRBJ2-7; D perhaps matches TRBD1 (5 bases). Germline lookup yields CDR1 SGHDN and CDR2 FVKESK. V shed 5 bases and J shed 3 bases, with 11 bases lying between them. CDR3 size: 13 residues. This CDR3 is CASSDTGFYEQYV. The CDR3, as DNA: TGTGCCAGCAGCGACACAGGTTTCTACGAGCAGTACGTC.

Only a few counts were recorded for this clonotype. The chain joins TRBV5-5 to TRBJ2-1, with D possibly being TRBD1 (5 bases). Germline V gene sequence: CDR1 SGHKS, CDR2 YYEKEE (reference sequence). V lost 0 bases and J 4 bases, leaving 8 bases between the germline ends. This CDR3 is 14 amino acids long. In nucleotides, the CDR3 is TGTGCCAGCAGCTTGGAGGACACTTACAATGAGCAGTTCTTC. This sequence encodes CASSLEDTYNEQFF.

This clonotype was counted only a few times. The chain employs TRBV20-1 and TRBJ2-7; the D gene is possibly TRBD1 (6 bases). V was shortened by 5 bases and J by 9 bases, with 26 bases between the two germline ends. Per the germline V gene, CDR1 is DFQATT and CDR2 is SNEGSKA (reference sequence). The CDR3 loop spans 15 amino acids. The DNA for the CDR3 is TGCAGTGCTCCTATGTTTGCCACAGGGCCTGGGGTGCAGTACGTC. It encodes CSAPMFATGPGVQYV.

The chain combines TRBV6-1 with TRBJ1-2; D unclear. Germline V lookup: CDR1 MNHNS, CDR2 SASEGT. Trimming removed 2 bases from V and 2 bases from J, with 9 bases in between. The CDR3 has 14 residues. This chain's CDR3 is CASSEQESNYGYTF. The CDR3 coding sequence is TGTGCCAGCAGTGAACAGGAGTCCAACTATGGCTACACCTTC.

About this clonotype: A read error may be the cause here, since a much bigger clone is one base away. The rearrangement uses TRBV7-8 and TRBJ2-2, with a weak D call TRBD1 (5 bases). Germline-derived CDR1 and CDR2 are SGHVS and FQNEAQ. The CDR3 is 15 residues long. The CDR3 nucleotides read TGTGCCAGCAGCTTAGCGCATATGGACACCGCGGAGCTGTTTTTT. This gives the protein CASSLAHMDTAELFF.

This clonotype was seen only a few times. The V gene is TRBV19, the J gene TRBJ2-5, with 7 bases fitting TRBD2. The CDR3 loop spans 14 amino acids. V trimming: 7 bases; J trimming: 5 bases; junction bases outside the gene matches: 10. Germline V gene lookup returns CDR1 LNHDA and CDR2 SQIVND (reference sequence). The CDR3 DNA is TGTGCCAGTAAGAGGGACTCCGGGAGGGAGACCCAGTACTTC. It encodes CASKRDSGRETQYF.

Here the CDR3 DNA reads TGTGCCAGCGGGACCCCCAGCACCGGGGAGCTGTTTTTT. Protein: CASGTPSTGELFF. The rearrangement joins TRBV6-6 to TRBJ2-2, with D perhaps given as TRBD1 or TRBD2 (5 bases each). The CDR3 contains 13 residues. Trimming cost V 8 bases and J 4 bases, with 11 bases left between them. The germline V gene encodes CDR1 MNHNY and CDR2 SVGAGI (reference sequence).

This clonotype was detected a few times. The V gene is TRBV4-2, the J gene TRBJ1-1; TRBD1 agrees at 7 bases. After removal of 5 bases from V and 5 bases from J, the junction contained 11 bases not matched to a gene. Germline loops: CDR1 LGHNA, CDR2 YNFKEQ. The CDR3 runs to 15 residues. The CDR3 reads CASSTQTGMGTEAFF. As DNA, the CDR3 is TGTGCCAGCAGCACCCAGACAGGGATGGGGACTGAAGCTTTCTTT.

This chain joins TRBV19 and TRBJ1-1; the D gene is possibly TRBD1 (5 bases). Germline V lookup: CDR1 LNHDA, CDR2 SQIVND (reference sequence). This CDR3 is 15 amino acids long. Trimming left V 1 base short and J 8 bases short, with 17 bases between. CDR3 bases: TGTGCCAGTAGTATAGCGCAGGGATTCACACAAGAAGCTTTCTTT. Protein: CASSIAQGFTQEAFF. Full variable domain (missing parts from reference TRBV19 and TRBJ1-1): DGGITQSPKYLFRKEGQNVTLSCEQNLNHDAMYWYRQDPGQGLRLIYYSQIVNDFQKGDIAEGYSVSREKKESFPLTVTSAQKNPTAFYLCASSIAQGFTQEAFFGQGTRLTVV.

The V call is TRBV7-2, the J call TRBJ2-1; D may be TRBD2 (5 bases). Germline V gene data show CDR1 as SGHTA and CDR2 as FQGNSA. The CDR3 spans 15 residues. V shed 5 bases and J shed 4 bases, with 15 bases lying between them. The CDR3 sequence: CASSQMRRTYNEQFF. DNA for the CDR3: TGTGCCAGCAGCCAAATGAGAAGGACTTACAATGAGCAGTTCTTC.

This clonotype was seen only a few times. The chain has TRBV4-1 and TRBJ2-6; 12 bases match TRBD1. The CDR3 is made up of 18 amino acids. Germline-derived CDR1 and CDR2 are MGHRA and YSYEKL. The V and J ends lost 5 bases and 1 base, in that order; junction bases with no gene match: 6. CDR3 sequence reads: CASSTGQGAISGANVLTF. The CDR3 DNA reads TGCGCCAGCAGCACGGGACAGGGGGCTATTTCTGGGGCCAACGTCCTGACTTTC.

The table lists this clonotype with a few counts. The V gene is TRBV7-7, the J gene TRBJ2-1, with D possibly matching TRBD2 (6 bases). This CDR3 comprises 13 residues. The germline V and J ends were trimmed by 1 base and 9 bases, with 10 bases remaining between them. Germline V gene lookup returns CDR1 SSHAT and CDR2 FNYEAQ (reference sequence). The CDR3 loop reads CASSLDRGGEQFF. The CDR3 DNA follows: TGTGCCAGCAGCTTAGATCGGGGAGGTGAGCAGTTCTTC.

The chain is built from TRBV12-3 or TRBV12-4 and TRBJ1-2, with a weak D call TRBD1 (5 bases). The CDR3 has 15 residues. Trimming removed 5 bases at V and 6 bases at J, with 19 bases between. CDR3 nucleotide sequence: TGTGCCAGCAGTCCGGCGGGGGGTAGGAACCATGGCTACACCTTC. Its translation: CASSPAGGRNHGYTF.

This clonotype turned up a few times. V is TRBV12-3 or TRBV12-4 and J is TRBJ1-5; D may be TRBD1 (5 bases). The CDR3 runs 13 residues. V lost 7 bases to trimming and J lost 5 bases, with 12 bases between them. CDR3 loop: CASIGGSDQPQHF. CDR3 nucleotides: TGTGCCAGCATTGGGGGTTCGGATCAGCCCCAGCATTTT.